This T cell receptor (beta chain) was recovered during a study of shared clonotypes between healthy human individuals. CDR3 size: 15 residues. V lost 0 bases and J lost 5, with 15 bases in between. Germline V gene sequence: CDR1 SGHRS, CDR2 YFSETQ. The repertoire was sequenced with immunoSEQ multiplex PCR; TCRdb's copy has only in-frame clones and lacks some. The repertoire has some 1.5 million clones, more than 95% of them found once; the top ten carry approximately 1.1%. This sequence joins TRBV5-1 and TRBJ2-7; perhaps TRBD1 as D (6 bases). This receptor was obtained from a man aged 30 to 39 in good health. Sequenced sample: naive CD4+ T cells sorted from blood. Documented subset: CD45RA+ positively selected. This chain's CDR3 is CASSLADSEGDEQYF. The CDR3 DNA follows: TGCGCCAGCAGCTTGGCGGACTCCGAGGGGGACGAGCAGTACTTC.